This TCR beta chain was obtained from a study of blood T cell repertoires in COVID-19. Study overall: Collection of acute and convalescent COVID-19 samples took place in the United States, Italy and Spain. PBMCs, B-cell-depleted T cells, or T cells were the source of the cDNA or gDNA that made up the material.

The authors' processing: Quantification of nucleated cells was approximated via reference gene primer amplification. Assay used: immunoSEQ multiplex PCR; TCRdb lists only in-frame clones, some missing. Clone size and V and J calls were adopted from that table, with D and trimming inferred from the DNA. The sample yields 250,000 to 300,000 clones, around 87% seen once. This clone was seen only once. Germline CDR1 is MNHEY and CDR2 is SVGEGT. The CDR3 loop spans 17 amino acids. V was clipped by 0 bases and J by 8 bases; unmatched bases: 10. V usage is TRBV6-2 or TRBV6-3 and J usage is TRBJ1-4; 9 bases map to TRBD1. The sequencing sample was made of peripheral blood. The TCR originated in a man aged 18 to 35 with active or convalescent COVID-19. Here the CDR3 DNA reads TGTGCCAGCAGTTACTCGATTGCCAGGACAGGGGACGAAAAACTGTTTTTT. Protein product: CASSYSIARTGDEKLFF.